This T cell receptor (beta chain) was sequenced during a study of cytomegalovirus exposure and HLA in healthy donors. About the study: Findings of an earlier analysis included about 120 million unique TCR beta sequences from roughly 200 million T cells.

The J segment lost 0 bases and the V segment lost 3 bases, leaving 9 bases of the junction unmatched. This CDR3 comprises 19 residues. In germline, CDR1 is LNHDA, CDR2 SQIVND (reference sequence). Primers for the PCR totalled 60 Vbeta and 13 Jbeta. The table came from immunoSEQ multiplex PCR; TCRdb's copy has only in-frame clones and leaves some out. This repertoire shows approximately 170,000 clones, over 80% found once; its top ten account for more than 1%. The donors gave bone marrow, and they were healthy. Donors had nominal health at sampling but likely had unrecorded immune exposures. Study conclusions and caveats: It was reported that the classifier diagnosed cytomegalovirus status with high specificity and sensitivity in both the original and validation cohorts.

Concerning this clone: The target antigen is unknown.

This sequence joins TRBV19 and TRBJ2-1, with 12 bases identical to TRBD2. Sequencing used PBMCs. The receptor was isolated from a boy aged 2-15 years in good health and CMV-seronegative. The CDR3 bases are TGTGCCAGTAGTATCGTCCTAGCGGGAGGGCTTGGCTCCTACAATGAGCAGTTCTTC. Translating it yields CASSIVLAGGLGSYNEQFF.